This T cell receptor beta chain was sequenced during a study of beta chain features in type 1 diabetes. The isolated RNA, all of it, was reverse transcribed, so expressed TCRB transcripts were what got sequenced. TCRdb's table, derived via immunoSEQ multiplex PCR, lists solely in-frame clones and lacks some. The sample shows some 700,000 clones, around 15% of them seen only once. Comment on this clone: Its antigen is unidentified.

CDR1 ENHRY and CDR2 SYGVKD come from the germline V gene. V was pared by 9 bases and J by 3 bases, with 12 bases between. This CDR3 contains 12 residues. Study-wide results and caveats: Type 1 diabetes patients had fewer VDJ junction insertions and more deletions. The study found moderately but significantly shorter TCRB CDR3s in all four CD4+ subsets of Type 1 diabetes patients. For TCRB rearrangement, an influence of HLA type remained unresolved here.

The receptor's source is a man between 18 and 29 years old with type 1 diabetes. The sample taken for sequencing was naive CD4+ T cells from blood. This chain joins TRBV10-3 and TRBJ2-7; D is undetermined. The CDR3 sequence: CAMGLNLYEQYF. For the CDR3, the DNA is TGTGCCATGGGCCTTAACCTCTACGAGCAGTACTTC.